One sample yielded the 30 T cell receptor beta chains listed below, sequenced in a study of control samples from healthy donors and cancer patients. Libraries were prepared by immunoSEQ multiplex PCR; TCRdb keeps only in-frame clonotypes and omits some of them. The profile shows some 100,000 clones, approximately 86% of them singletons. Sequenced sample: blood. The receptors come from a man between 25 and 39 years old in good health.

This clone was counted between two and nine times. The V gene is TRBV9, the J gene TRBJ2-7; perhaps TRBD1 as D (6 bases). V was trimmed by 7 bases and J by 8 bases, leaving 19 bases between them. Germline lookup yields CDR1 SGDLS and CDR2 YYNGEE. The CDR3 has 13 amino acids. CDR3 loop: CASGSRQAGQQYF. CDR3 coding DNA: TGTGCCAGCGGTTCTCGACAGGCAGGCCAGCAGTACTTC.

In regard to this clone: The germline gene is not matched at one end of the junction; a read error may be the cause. The CDR3 region has the DNA TGTGCCAGCAGCTTAGACTCCGGGACTGGAGCTTTCTTT. Amino acid sequence: CASSLDSGTGAFF. The chain recombines TRBV7-9 with TRBJ1-1; D might be TRBD1 (5 bases). This CDR3 contains 13 residues. CDR1 SEHNR and CDR2 FQNEAQ come from the germline V gene (reference sequence).

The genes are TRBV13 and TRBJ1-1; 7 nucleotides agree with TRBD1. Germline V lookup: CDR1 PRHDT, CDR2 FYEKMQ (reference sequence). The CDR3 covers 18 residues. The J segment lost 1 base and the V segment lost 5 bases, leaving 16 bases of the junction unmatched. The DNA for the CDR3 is TGTGCCAGCAGCCTCCTGGGGGTTTGGACAGGCGGGAACACTGAAGCTTTCTTT. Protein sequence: CASSLLGVWTGGNTEAFF.

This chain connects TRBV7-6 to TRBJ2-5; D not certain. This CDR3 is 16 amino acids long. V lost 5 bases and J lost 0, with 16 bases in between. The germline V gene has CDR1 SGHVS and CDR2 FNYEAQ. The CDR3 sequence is CASSPPGTPDQETQYF. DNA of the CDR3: TGTGCCAGCAGCCCGCCCGGTACCCCGGACCAAGAGACCCAGTACTTC.

CDR3 loop: CASSSRHGLTEAFF. CDR3 DNA: TGCGCCAGCAGCTCACGTCATGGGCTCACTGAAGCTTTCTTT. The chain joins TRBV4-3 to TRBJ1-1; D gene unclear. The germline V gene encodes CDR1 LGHNA and CDR2 YSLEER. Trimming took off 5 bases at V and 4 bases at J, with 14 bases between the two ends. CDR3 length: 14 amino acids.

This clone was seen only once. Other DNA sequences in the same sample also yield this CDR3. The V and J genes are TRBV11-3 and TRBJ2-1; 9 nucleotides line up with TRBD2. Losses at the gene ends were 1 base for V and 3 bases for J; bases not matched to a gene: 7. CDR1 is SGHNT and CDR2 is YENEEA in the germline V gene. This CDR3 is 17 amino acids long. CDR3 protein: CASSLVVAGVGYNEQFF. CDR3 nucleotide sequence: TGTGCCAGCAGCTTAGTAGTAGCGGGGGTGGGCTACAATGAGCAGTTCTTC.

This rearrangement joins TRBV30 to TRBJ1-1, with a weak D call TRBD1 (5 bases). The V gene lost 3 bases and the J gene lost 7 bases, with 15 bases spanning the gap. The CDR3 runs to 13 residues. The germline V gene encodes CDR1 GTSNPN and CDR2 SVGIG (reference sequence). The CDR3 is CAWSFGAVGEAFF. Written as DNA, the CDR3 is TGTGCCTGGAGCTTTGGGGCAGTGGGTGAAGCTTTCTTT.

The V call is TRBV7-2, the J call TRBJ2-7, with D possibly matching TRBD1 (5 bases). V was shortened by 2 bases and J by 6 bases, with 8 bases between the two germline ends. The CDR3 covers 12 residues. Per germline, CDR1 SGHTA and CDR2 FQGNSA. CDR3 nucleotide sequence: TGTGCCAGCAGCTTATGGGGCTCCGAGCAGTACTTC. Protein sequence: CASSLWGSEQYF. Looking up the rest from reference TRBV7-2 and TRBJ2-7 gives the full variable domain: GAGVSQSPSNKVTEKGKDVELRCDPISGHTALYWYRQSLGQGLEFLIYFQGNSAPDKSGLPSDRFSAERTGGSVSTLTIQRTQQEDSAVYLCASSLWGSEQYFGPGTRLTVT.

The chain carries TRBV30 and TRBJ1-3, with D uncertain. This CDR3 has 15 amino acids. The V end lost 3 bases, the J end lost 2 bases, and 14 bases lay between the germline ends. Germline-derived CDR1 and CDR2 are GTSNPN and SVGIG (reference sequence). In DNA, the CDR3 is TGTGCCTGGAGCCACAGACGGGCCGCTGGAAACACCATATATTTT. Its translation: CAWSHRRAAGNTIYF. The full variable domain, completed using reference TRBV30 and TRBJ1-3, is SQTIHQWPATLVQPVGSPLSLECTVEGTSNPNLYWYRQAAGRGLQLLFYSVGIGQISSEVPQNLSASRPQDRQFILSSKKLLLSDSGFYLCAWSHRRAAGNTIYFGEGSWLTVV.

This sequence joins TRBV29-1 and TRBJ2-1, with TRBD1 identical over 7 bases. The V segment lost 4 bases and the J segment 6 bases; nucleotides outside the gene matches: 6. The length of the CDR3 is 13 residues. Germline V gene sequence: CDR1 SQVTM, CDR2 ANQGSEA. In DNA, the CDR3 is TGCAGCGTTGTCGACAGGGTCCCCAATGAGCAGTTCTTC. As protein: CSVVDRVPNEQFF.

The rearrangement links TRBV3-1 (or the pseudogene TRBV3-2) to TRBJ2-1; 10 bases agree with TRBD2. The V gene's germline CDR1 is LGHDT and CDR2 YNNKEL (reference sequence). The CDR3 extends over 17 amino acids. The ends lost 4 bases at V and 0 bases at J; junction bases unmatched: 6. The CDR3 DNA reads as TGTGCCAGCAGCCCTCCCTTAGCGGGAGGCTCCTACAATGAGCAGTTCTTC. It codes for CASSPPLAGGSYNEQFF.

The chain's CDR3 is CASSLVQTRTGELFF. DNA for the CDR3: TGCGCCAGCAGCTTGGTTCAGACCCGCACCGGGGAGCTGTTTTTT. The chain recombines TRBV5-1 with TRBJ2-2; D ambiguous. This CDR3 is built from 15 residues. V lost 0 bases and J lost 4, with 10 bases in between. Germline values: CDR1 SGHRS, CDR2 YFSETQ.

The CDR3 sequence: CAISEQGAGEQFF. The CDR3 coding sequence is TGTGCCATCAGTGAGCAGGGGGCGGGTGAGCAGTTCTTC. The chain employs TRBV10-3 and TRBJ2-1, with 8 bases matching TRBD1. Trimming removed 2 bases from V and 9 bases from J; junction bases left unmatched: 3. Germline V gives CDR1 ENHRY, CDR2 SYGVKD. There are 13 residues in the CDR3.

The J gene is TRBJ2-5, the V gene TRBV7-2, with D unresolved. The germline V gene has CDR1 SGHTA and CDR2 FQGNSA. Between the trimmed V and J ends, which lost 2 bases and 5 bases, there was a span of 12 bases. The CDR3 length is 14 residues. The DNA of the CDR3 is TGTGCCAGCAGCTTATCTGGGTCCCATGAGACCCAGTACTTC. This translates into CASSLSGSHETQYF.

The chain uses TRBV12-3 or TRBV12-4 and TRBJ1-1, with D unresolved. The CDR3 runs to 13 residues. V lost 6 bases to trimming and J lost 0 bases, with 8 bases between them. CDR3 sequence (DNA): TGTGCCAGCAGAGGCCAAATGAACACTGAAGCTTTCTTT. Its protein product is CASRGQMNTEAFF.

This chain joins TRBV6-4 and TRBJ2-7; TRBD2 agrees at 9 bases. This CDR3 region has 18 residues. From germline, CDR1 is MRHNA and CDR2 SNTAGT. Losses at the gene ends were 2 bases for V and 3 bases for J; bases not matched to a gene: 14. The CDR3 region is CASSDAGGAPFSVYEQYF. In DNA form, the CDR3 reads TGTGCCAGCAGTGACGCGGGGGGGGCCCCATTCTCGGTCTACGAGCAGTACTTC.

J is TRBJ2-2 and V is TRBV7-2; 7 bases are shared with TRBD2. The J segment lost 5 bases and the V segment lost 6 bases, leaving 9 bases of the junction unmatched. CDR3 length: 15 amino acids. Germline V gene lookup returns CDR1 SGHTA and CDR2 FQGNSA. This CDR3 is CASRPRGRETGELFF. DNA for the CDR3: TGTGCCAGCAGGCCTCGGGGGAGGGAAACCGGGGAGCTGTTTTTT.

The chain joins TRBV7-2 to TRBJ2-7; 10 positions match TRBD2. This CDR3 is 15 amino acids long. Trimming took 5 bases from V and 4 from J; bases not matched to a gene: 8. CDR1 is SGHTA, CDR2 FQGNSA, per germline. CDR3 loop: CASSVPLAGAYEQYF. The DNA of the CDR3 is TGTGCCAGCAGCGTACCCCTAGCGGGAGCGTACGAGCAGTACTTC.

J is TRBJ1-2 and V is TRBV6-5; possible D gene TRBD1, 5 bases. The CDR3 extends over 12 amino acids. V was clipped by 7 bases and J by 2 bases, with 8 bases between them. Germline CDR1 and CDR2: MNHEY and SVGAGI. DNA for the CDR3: TGTGCCAGCAACGGGGACAACTATGGCTACACCTTC. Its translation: CASNGDNYGYTF.

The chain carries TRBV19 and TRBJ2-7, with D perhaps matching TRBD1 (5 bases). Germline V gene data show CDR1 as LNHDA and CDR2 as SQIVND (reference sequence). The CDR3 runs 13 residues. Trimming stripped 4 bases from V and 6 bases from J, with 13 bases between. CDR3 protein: CASSSRVEREQYF. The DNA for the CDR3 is TGTGCCAGTAGTAGCAGGGTAGAGCGCGAGCAGTACTTC.

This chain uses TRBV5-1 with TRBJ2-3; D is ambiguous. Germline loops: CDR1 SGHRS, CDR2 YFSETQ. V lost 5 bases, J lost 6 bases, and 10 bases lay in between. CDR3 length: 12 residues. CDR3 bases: TGCGCCAGCAGAAATGAGGTGGATACGCAGTATTTT. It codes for CASRNEVDTQYF.

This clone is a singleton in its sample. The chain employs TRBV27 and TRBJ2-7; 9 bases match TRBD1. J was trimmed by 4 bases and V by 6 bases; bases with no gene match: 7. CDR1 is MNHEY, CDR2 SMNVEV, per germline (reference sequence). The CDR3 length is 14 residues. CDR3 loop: CASRVGQGLYEQYF. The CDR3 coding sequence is TGTGCCAGCAGGGTGGGACAGGGTTTATACGAGCAGTACTTC.

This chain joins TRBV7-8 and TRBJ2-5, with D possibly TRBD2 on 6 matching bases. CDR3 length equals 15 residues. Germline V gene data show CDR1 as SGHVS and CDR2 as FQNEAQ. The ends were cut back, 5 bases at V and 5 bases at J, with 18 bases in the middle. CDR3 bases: TGTGCCAGCAGCCACGGACGGAGTGGGAGGGAGACCCAGTACTTC. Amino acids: CASSHGRSGRETQYF.

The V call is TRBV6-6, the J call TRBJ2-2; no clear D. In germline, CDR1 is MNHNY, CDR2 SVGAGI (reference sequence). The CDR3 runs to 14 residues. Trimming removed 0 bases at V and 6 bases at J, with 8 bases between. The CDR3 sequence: CASSYSSVAGELFF. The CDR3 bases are TGTGCCAGCAGTTACTCTTCCGTCGCCGGGGAGCTGTTTTTT.

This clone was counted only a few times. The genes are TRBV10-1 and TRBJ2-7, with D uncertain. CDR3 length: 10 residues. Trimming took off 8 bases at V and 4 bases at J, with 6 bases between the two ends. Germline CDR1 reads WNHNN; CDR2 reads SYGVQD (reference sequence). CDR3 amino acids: CASGFYEQYF. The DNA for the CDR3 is TGCGCCAGCGGGTTTTACGAGCAGTACTTC.

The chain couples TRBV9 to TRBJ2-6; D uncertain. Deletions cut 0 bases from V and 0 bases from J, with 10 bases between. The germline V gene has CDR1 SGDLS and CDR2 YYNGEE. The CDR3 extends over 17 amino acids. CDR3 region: CASSVGVISSGANVLTF. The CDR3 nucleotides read TGTGCCAGCAGCGTAGGGGTAATCAGCTCTGGGGCCAACGTCCTGACTTTC.

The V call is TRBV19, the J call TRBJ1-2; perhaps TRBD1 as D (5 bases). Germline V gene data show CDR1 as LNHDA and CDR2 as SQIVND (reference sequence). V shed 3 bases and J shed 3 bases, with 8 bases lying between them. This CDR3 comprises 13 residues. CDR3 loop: CASSMGGDYGYTF. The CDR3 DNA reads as TGTGCCAGTAGTATGGGGGGAGACTATGGCTACACCTTC.

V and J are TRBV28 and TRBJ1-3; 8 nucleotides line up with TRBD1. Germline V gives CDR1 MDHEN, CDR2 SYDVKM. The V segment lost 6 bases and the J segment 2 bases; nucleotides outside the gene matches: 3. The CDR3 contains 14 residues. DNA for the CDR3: TGTGCCAGCAGCGGACAGGGTGCTGGAAACACCATATATTTT. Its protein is CASSGQGAGNTIYF.

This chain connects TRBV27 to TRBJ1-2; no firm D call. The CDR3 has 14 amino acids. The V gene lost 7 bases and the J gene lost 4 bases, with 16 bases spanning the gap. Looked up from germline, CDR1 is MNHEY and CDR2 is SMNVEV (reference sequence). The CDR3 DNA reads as TGTGCCAGCAAAATCAAGGGCGGAGCCTATGGCTACACCTTC. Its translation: CASKIKGGAYGYTF.

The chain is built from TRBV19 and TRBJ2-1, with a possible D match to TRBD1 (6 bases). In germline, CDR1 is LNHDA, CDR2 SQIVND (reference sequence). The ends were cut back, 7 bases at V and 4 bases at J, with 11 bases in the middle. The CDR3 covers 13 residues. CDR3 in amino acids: CASNQDRYNEQFF. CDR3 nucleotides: TGTGCCAGTAACCAGGACAGATACAATGAGCAGTTCTTC.